These 26 T cell receptor beta chains came from one sample sequenced in a study of shared clonotypes between healthy human individuals. The table came from immunoSEQ multiplex PCR; TCRdb's copy has only in-frame clones and leaves some out. The sample lists 1,500,000 or so clones, 96% seen once, with about 1% in the top ten. The source material was naive CD4+ T cells sorted from blood. As for subset: CD45RA+ positively selected. All receptors derive from a man younger than 40 in good health.

The chain combines TRBV6-4 with TRBJ2-3; D might be TRBD1 or TRBD2, each matching 5 bases. V was cut by 4 bases and J by 4 bases, with 9 bases left in between. Per the germline V gene, CDR1 is MRHNA and CDR2 is SNTAGT. The CDR3 spans 13 residues. The CDR3 nucleotides are TGTGCCAGCAGTGTGGGGACGGCAGATACGCAGTATTTT. It is translated as CASSVGTADTQYF.

The J gene is TRBJ2-2, the V gene TRBV5-4; D uncertain. V lost 4 bases and J lost 5, with 6 bases in between. The CDR3 spans 12 residues. Germline V gene lookup returns CDR1 SGHNT and CDR2 YYREEE (reference sequence). The CDR3 is CASSPRTGELFF. The CDR3 DNA sequence: TGTGCCAGCAGCCCCCGAACCGGGGAGCTGTTTTTT.

This clone was counted between two and nine times. This rearrangement joins TRBV29-1 to TRBJ1-2; no clear D gene. This CDR3 comprises 13 residues. Germline CDR1 reads SQVTM; CDR2 reads ANQGSEA. V was shortened by 6 bases and J by 4 bases, with 15 bases between the two germline ends. CDR3 sequence (DNA): TGCAGCGTCATTGTAGGCTGGGCCTATGGCTACACCTTC. It encodes CSVIVGWAYGYTF.

The V gene is TRBV15, the J gene TRBJ2-2; D might be TRBD2 (6 bases). Trimming stripped 5 bases from V and 9 bases from J, with 19 bases between. The CDR3 runs to 15 residues. Germline lookup yields CDR1 LNHNV and CDR2 YYDKDF (reference sequence). The CDR3 nucleotides are TGTGCCACCAGCGGGACTCCTAACCGTGACAGGGAGCTGTTTTTT. Protein product: CATSGTPNRDRELFF.

The gene calls are TRBV11-1 and TRBJ2-5; TRBD2 is a possible D gene (5 bases). The length of the CDR3 is 15 residues. Germline V gene lookup returns CDR1 SGHAT and CDR2 FQDESV (reference sequence). V was shortened by 5 bases and J by 5 bases, with 18 bases between the two germline ends. CDR3 sequence reads: CASSRNLLEGETQYF. CDR3 bases: TGTGCCAGCAGCCGAAACTTACTAGAGGGTGAGACCCAGTACTTC.

V gene TRBV5-1 combines with J gene TRBJ1-1; D is perhaps TRBD1 (6 bases). Germline V gene lookup returns CDR1 SGHRS and CDR2 YFSETQ. Between the trimmed V and J ends, which lost 7 bases and 8 bases, there was a span of 24 bases. The CDR3 sequence is 15 residues long. The CDR3 DNA reads TGCGCCAGCTTCCGGGGTCCACAGGGAATTGGGGAAGCTTTCTTT. It encodes CASFRGPQGIGEAFF.

The chain combines TRBV18 with TRBJ1-5, with a weak D call TRBD1 (6 bases). V was pared by 4 bases and J by 9 bases, with 19 bases between. The germline V gene encodes CDR1 KGHSH and CDR2 LQKENI. The CDR3 runs 15 residues. Here the CDR3 DNA reads TGTGCCAGCTCACAAGGGCAGGGGACTCCGGGGCCCCAGCATTTT. This gives the protein CASSQGQGTPGPQHF.

This chain joins TRBV30 and TRBJ1-1; perhaps TRBD1 as D (5 bases). The CDR3 is 11 residues long. Germline loops: CDR1 GTSNPN, CDR2 SVGIG (reference sequence). The V end was cut by 4 bases, the J end by 10 bases, with 13 bases between. The CDR3 nucleotides read TGTGCCTGGAATGGGGGATTATTAGCTTTCTTT. It is translated as CAWNGGLLAFF.

This sequence joins TRBV15 and TRBJ2-1; perhaps TRBD2 as D (5 bases). CDR3 length equals 15 residues. Germline V gene lookup returns CDR1 LNHNV and CDR2 YYDKDF (reference sequence). The V end was cut by 5 bases, the J end by 4 bases, with 15 bases between. The CDR3 DNA reads as TGTGCCACCAGCCCCGTCCGGGGTGGGTACAATGAGCAGTTCTTC. Protein sequence: CATSPVRGGYNEQFF.

Regarding this clone: Other DNA sequences from this sample encode an identical CDR3 as well. The rearrangement uses TRBV5-1 and TRBJ2-1, with D possibly TRBD2 on 5 matching bases. This CDR3 is 15 amino acids long. The germline V gene has CDR1 SGHRS and CDR2 YFSETQ. Trimming pared 1 base from V and 2 bases from J, leaving 10 bases between. The CDR3 DNA reads as TGCGCCAGCAGCTTGTCGGGGAGCGCCTACAATGAGCAGTTCTTC. It translates to CASSLSGSAYNEQFF.

A single count supports this clone. This sequence joins TRBV29-1 and TRBJ2-1, with 8 bases identical to TRBD1. The CDR3 extends over 14 amino acids. Germline values: CDR1 SQVTM, CDR2 ANQGSEA. With 4 bases clipped from V and 6 bases from J, the junction kept 8 bases outside the gene matches. CDR3 region: CSVADRGVFNEQFF. The CDR3 coding sequence is TGCAGCGTTGCCGACAGGGGAGTTTTCAATGAGCAGTTCTTC.

The chain carries TRBV7-9 and TRBJ1-4, with D possibly TRBD1 on 5 matching bases. The CDR3 is 14 amino acids. Per the germline V gene, CDR1 is SEHNR and CDR2 is FQNEAQ (reference sequence). The germline V and J ends were trimmed by 3 bases and 5 bases, with 10 bases remaining between them. The DNA for the CDR3 is TGTGCCAGCAGCTTTCAGGGCGACAATGAAAAACTGTTTTTT. This encodes CASSFQGDNEKLFF.

Concerning this clone: One end of the junction does not line up with germline, which may come from a read error. The gene calls are TRBV5-5 and TRBJ2-5; TRBD2 is a possible D gene (5 bases). CDR3 length equals 13 residues. Germline values: CDR1 SGHKS, CDR2 YYEKEE (reference sequence). The CDR3 sequence is CASSRSGPPTVHF. CDR3 nucleotide sequence: TGTGCCAGCAGTCGGAGCGGACCCCCCACCGTACACTTC.

Remarks on this clone: This sample includes further DNA sequences coding for the same CDR3. V and J are TRBV7-9 and TRBJ1-3; D is ambiguous. V was shortened by 2 bases and J by 1 base, with 3 bases between the two germline ends. The CDR3 covers 13 residues. The germline V gene encodes CDR1 SEHNR and CDR2 FQNEAQ (reference sequence). The DNA of the CDR3 is TGTGCCAGCAGCTTACTGTCTGGAAACACCATATATTTT. This translates into CASSLLSGNTIYF.

The CDR3 loop reads CASSRVGASLEAFF. The DNA for the CDR3 is TGTGCCAGCAGCCGAGTCGGGGCGTCCCTAGAAGCTTTCTTT. This chain uses TRBV28 with TRBJ1-1; D possibly corresponds to TRBD1 (5 bases). The CDR3 spans 14 residues. The V gene lost 6 bases and the J gene lost 8 bases, with 19 bases spanning the gap. Germline CDR1 is MDHEN and CDR2 is SYDVKM.

The V call is TRBV14, the J call TRBJ1-4, with D possibly being TRBD1 (5 bases). The V and J ends lost 4 bases and 5 bases respectively, with 17 bases between them. Germline CDR1 reads SGHDN; CDR2 reads FVKESK. This CDR3 has 16 residues. The CDR3 DNA sequence: TGTGCCAGCAGCCTGGACGGCCGCGGGGGGAATGAAAAACTGTTTTTT. It is translated as CASSLDGRGGNEKLFF.

The rearrangement links TRBV18 to TRBJ1-1; 7 nucleotides match TRBD1. The CDR3 loop spans 18 amino acids. V shed 3 bases, J shed 1 base, and the junction held 14 bases outside the gene matches. Germline V gene lookup returns CDR1 KGHSH and CDR2 LQKENI. CDR3 in amino acids: CASSPYIARQGENTEAFF. DNA of the CDR3: TGTGCCAGCTCACCCTATATCGCTAGACAGGGAGAGAACACTGAAGCTTTCTTT. The full variable domain, its missing parts supplied by reference TRBV18 and TRBJ1-1, is NAGVMQNPRHLVRRRGQEARLRCSPMKGHSHVYWYRQLPEEGLKFMVYLQKENIIDESGMPKERFSAEFPKEGPSILRIQQVVRGDSAAYFCASSPYIARQGENTEAFFGQGTRLTVV.

The chain combines TRBV18 with TRBJ1-2, with 7 bases lining up with TRBD1. The CDR3 consists of 14 residues. After removal of 6 bases from V and 7 bases from J, the junction contained 11 bases not matched to a gene. The germline gives CDR1 KGHSH, CDR2 LQKENI. This CDR3 is CASSPTGAEAGYTF. DNA for the CDR3: TGTGCCAGCTCGCCTACAGGGGCGGAGGCTGGCTACACCTTC.

About this clone: The sample has other DNA sequences that encode this CDR3 too. This sequence joins TRBV27 and TRBJ2-7; no clear D. Germline CDR1 MNHEY, CDR2 SMNVEV (reference sequence). There are 12 residues in the CDR3. Between the trimmed V and J ends, which lost 6 bases and 0 bases, there was a span of 6 bases. The CDR3 coding sequence is TGTGCCAGCAGCTCCAGCTCCTACGAGCAGTACTTC. Amino acid sequence: CASSSSSYEQYF.

The chain joins TRBV5-5 to TRBJ2-3; 7 bases align to TRBD2. With V trimmed by 0 bases and J by 4 bases, 5 bases remained unmatched. Germline V gives CDR1 SGHKS, CDR2 YYEKEE (reference sequence). CDR3 length: 15 residues. CDR3 bases: TGTGCCAGCAGCTTGGTCGGGAGGATGGCAGATACGCAGTATTTT. Amino acids: CASSLVGRMADTQYF.

As concerns this clone: One end of the junction is discordant with germline, which a read error may explain. The rearrangement links TRBV4-2 to TRBJ2-7; the D is unclear. From germline, CDR1 is LGHNA and CDR2 YNFKEQ. The CDR3 covers 15 residues. CDR3 region: CASSQDGEGSSEQYF. Here the CDR3 DNA reads TGTGCCAGCAGCCAAGACGGAGAAGGGTCCTCCGAGCAGTACTTC.

This chain uses TRBV11-2 with TRBJ2-7; TRBD2 matches at 7 bases. V was pared by 4 bases and J by 4 bases, with 13 bases of the junction left unmatched. The CDR3 runs 16 residues. CDR1 and CDR2 (germline): SGHAT, FQNNGV. CDR3 amino acids: CASSSRVREGQYEQYF. The CDR3 nucleotides read TGTGCCAGCAGCTCCAGAGTGAGGGAGGGCCAATACGAGCAGTACTTC.

As to this clone: The same CDR3 also results from other DNA sequences found in this sample. Here the CDR3 reads CSASSYEQYF. CDR3 bases: TGCAGTGCCTCAAGCTACGAGCAGTACTTC. The V gene is TRBV20-1, the J gene TRBJ2-7; D uncertain. V was clipped by 6 bases and J by 3 bases, with 6 bases between them. Germline V gene data show CDR1 as DFQATT and CDR2 as SNEGSKA (reference sequence). The CDR3 extends over 10 amino acids.

The rearrangement links TRBV27 to TRBJ2-1, with 9 bases aligning to TRBD1. CDR3 length: 22 amino acids. CDR1 and CDR2 (germline): MNHEY, SMNVEV (reference sequence). After removal of 2 bases from V and 4 bases from J, the junction contained 24 bases not matched to a gene. CDR3 sequence: CASSLTQITEPGTGFSYNEQFF. The CDR3, as DNA: TGTGCCAGCAGTTTAACCCAAATAACCGAGCCTGGGACAGGGTTTTCGTACAATGAGCAGTTCTTC.

J is TRBJ2-1 and V is TRBV23-1; 12 bases line up with TRBD2. TRBV23-1 is an ORF, with its function uncertain. The J segment lost 8 bases and the V segment lost 4 bases, leaving 6 bases of the junction unmatched. CDR3 size: 15 residues. This CDR3 reads CASSLRLAGDDEQFF. CDR3 nucleotide sequence: TGCGCCAGCAGTCTTCGACTAGCGGGAGACGATGAGCAGTTCTTC.

This clone has a handful of counts. The chain couples TRBV19 to TRBJ1-3; weak D call: TRBD1 (6 bases). The V end was cut by 5 bases, the J end by 4 bases, with 9 bases between. Germline CDR1 reads LNHDA; CDR2 reads SQIVND (reference sequence). The CDR3 is 13 amino acids. The CDR3 here is CASSRGAGNTIYF. DNA for the CDR3: TGTGCCAGTAGTCGGGGGGCCGGAAACACCATATATTTT.